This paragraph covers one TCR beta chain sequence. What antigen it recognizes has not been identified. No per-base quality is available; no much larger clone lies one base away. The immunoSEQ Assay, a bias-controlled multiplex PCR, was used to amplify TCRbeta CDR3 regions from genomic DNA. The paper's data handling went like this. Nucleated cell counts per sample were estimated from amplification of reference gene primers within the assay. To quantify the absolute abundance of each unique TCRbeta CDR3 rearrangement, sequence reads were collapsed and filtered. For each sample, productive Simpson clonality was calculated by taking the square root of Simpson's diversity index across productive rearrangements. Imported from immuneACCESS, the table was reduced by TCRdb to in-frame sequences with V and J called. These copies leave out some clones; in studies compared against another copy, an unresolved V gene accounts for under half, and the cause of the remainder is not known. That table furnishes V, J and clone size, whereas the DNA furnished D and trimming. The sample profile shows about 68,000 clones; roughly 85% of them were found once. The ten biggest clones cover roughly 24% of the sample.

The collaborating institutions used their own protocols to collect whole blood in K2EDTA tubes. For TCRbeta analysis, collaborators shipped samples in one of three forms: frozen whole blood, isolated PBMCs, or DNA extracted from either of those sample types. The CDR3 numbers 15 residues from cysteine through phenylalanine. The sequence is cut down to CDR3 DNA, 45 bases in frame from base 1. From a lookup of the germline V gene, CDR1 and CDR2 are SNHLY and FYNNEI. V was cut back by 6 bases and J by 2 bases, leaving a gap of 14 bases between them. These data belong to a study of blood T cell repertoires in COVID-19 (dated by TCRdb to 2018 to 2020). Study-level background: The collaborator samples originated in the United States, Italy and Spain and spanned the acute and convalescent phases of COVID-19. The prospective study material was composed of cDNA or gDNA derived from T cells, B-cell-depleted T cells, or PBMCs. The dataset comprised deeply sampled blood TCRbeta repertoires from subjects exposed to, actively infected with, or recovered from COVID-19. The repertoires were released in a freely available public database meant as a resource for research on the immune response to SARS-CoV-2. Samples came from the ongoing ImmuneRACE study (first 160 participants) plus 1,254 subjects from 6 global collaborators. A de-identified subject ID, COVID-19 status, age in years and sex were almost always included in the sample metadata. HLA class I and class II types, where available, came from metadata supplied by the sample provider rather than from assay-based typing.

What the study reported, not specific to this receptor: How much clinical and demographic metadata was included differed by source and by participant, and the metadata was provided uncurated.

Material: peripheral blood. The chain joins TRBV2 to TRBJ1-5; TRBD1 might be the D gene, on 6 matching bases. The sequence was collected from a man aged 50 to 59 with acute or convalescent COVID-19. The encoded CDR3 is CASSTRGRGNQPQHF. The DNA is TGTGCCAGCAGCACCAGGGGCCGGGGCAATCAGCCCCAGCATTTT.